Below, 9 T cell receptor beta chains from the same sample are listed, as sequenced in a study of T cell repertoires in cytomegalovirus infection. Their antigens remain unidentified. TCRdb passed the reads through MiXCR, listing each CDR3 protein once. This table has approximately 1,000,000 distinct CDR3 sequences, roughly a third appearing once. Sequencing used cultured CD8+ T cells from PBMCs, obtained from culture after CMV antigen stimulation. These receptors came from a human donor in good health (CMV status not recorded). Some clones in this sample may be carry-over from other donors' samples.

This clonotype has more than one count but fewer than ten. This sequence joins TRBV7-9 and TRBJ2-3, with 11 bases identical to TRBD2. This CDR3 has 16 residues. Germline V lookup: CDR1 SEHNR, CDR2 FQNEAQ (reference sequence). V lost 5 bases to trimming and J lost 1 base; unmatched junction nucleotides: 5. CDR3 bases: TGTGCCAGCAGCGCACCGACTAGCGGGGGCACAGATACGCAGTATTTT. Amino acids: CASSAPTSGGTDTQYF.

The chain couples TRBV27 to TRBJ2-3; tentative D call: TRBD2 (6 bases). This CDR3 is built from 14 residues. The V gene's germline CDR1 is MNHEY and CDR2 SMNVEV (reference sequence). Trimming removed 3 bases from V and 5 bases from J, with 12 bases in between. This chain's CDR3 is CASSLAVGGDTQYF. Here the CDR3 DNA reads TGTGCCAGCAGTTTGGCCGTCGGGGGAGATACGCAGTATTTT.

This clonotype has more than one count but fewer than ten. This chain joins TRBV12-3 or TRBV12-4 and TRBJ2-2; TRBD1 might be the D (7 bases). The CDR3 covers 16 residues. The V and J ends lost 5 bases and 6 bases respectively, with 19 bases between them. The CDR3 reads CASSTPDREVAGELFF. The CDR3 coding sequence is TGTGCCAGCAGTACCCCAGACAGGGAGGTAGCCGGGGAGCTGTTTTTT.

This chain connects TRBV19 to TRBJ1-2; D gene unclear. V was clipped by 0 bases and J by 0 bases, with 11 bases between them. The CDR3 loop spans 16 amino acids. Germline V gives CDR1 LNHDA, CDR2 SQIVND (reference sequence). Here the CDR3 reads CASSIDWSKSNYGYTF. The CDR3 coding sequence is TGTGCCAGTAGTATAGATTGGAGCAAGTCTAACTATGGCTACACCTTC.

This clonotype was counted at least ten times. V is TRBV7-6 and J is TRBJ1-1, with D possibly being TRBD1 (5 bases). Trimming took 5 bases from V and 5 from J, leaving 9 bases between them. CDR1 and CDR2 from the germline V gene are SGHVS and FNYEAQ. The CDR3 contains 12 residues. The CDR3 reads CASSPGGTEAFF. Here the CDR3 DNA reads TGTGCCAGCAGCCCGGGGGGGACTGAAGCTTTCTTT.

This clonotype has ten or more counts. The chain recombines TRBV29-1 with TRBJ2-2, with D hard to call. The germline gives CDR1 SQVTM, CDR2 ANQGSEA. V lost 4 bases to trimming and J lost 0 bases, with 9 bases between them. CDR3 size: 14 residues. The CDR3 DNA follows: TGCAGCGTTGGGGCAGTAGCGAACACCGGGGAGCTGTTTTTT. Translated, it gives CSVGAVANTGELFF.

The chain combines TRBV15 with TRBJ1-1, with TRBD1 matching over 7 bases. CDR1 is LNHNV, CDR2 YYDKDF, per germline (reference sequence). CDR3 length equals 16 residues. J gave up 4 bases and V 2 bases, and 10 bases lay outside the gene matches. The CDR3 is CATSRPYRGEFTEAFF. The CDR3 bases are TGTGCCACCAGCAGACCGTACAGGGGCGAATTCACTGAAGCTTTCTTT.

This clonotype has only a few counts. This chain connects TRBV25-1 to TRBJ2-5; D is unclear. Germline CDR1 and CDR2: MGHDK and SYGVNS. CDR3 length: 12 amino acids. V shed 4 bases and J shed 7 bases, with 10 bases lying between them. The CDR3 DNA reads TGTGCCAGCAGTGCCAACCCTGGGACCCAGTACTTC. It yields the protein CASSANPGTQYF.

The sample holds many counts of this clonotype. This chain joins TRBV7-6 and TRBJ2-2; 11 nucleotides match TRBD2. CDR3 size: 15 residues. Germline V gives CDR1 SGHVS, CDR2 FNYEAQ. V was clipped by 5 bases and J by 5 bases; unmatched bases: 4. In DNA, the CDR3 is TGTGCCAGCAGCAAACTAGCGGGGGCTACCGGGGAGCTGTTTTTT. Amino acid sequence: CASSKLAGATGELFF.